The source of this TCR beta chain is a study of shared clonotypes between healthy human individuals. The overall study: Donors, aged 18 to 49, were a couple of women and a few men. Whole-study results and caveats: Genetic and exposure-history diversity was limited by the small donor number. Naive subsets generally had larger estimated richness than memory subsets.

This clone occurred many times. Its antigen is unknown. Genomic DNA from each subset was divided evenly over several immunoSEQ plates. Assay: immunoSEQ multiplex PCR; the TCRdb copy retains only in-frame clones and omits some. The sample holds some 660,000 clones; more than 70% are singletons and the top ten take around 1.8%. The CDR3 totals 16 residues. In germline, CDR1 is KGHSH, CDR2 LQKENI. Unmatched junction bases numbered 9, after V lost 5 bases and J lost 5 bases. The receptor was isolated from a woman in her thirties in good health. The chain employs TRBV18 and TRBJ2-7, with TRBD2 identical over 13 bases. The sequencing sample was made of memory CD4+ T cells sorted from blood. The sample's subset: CD45RA-negative fraction. CDR3 nucleotide sequence: TGTGCCAGCTCAGACAGGACTAGCGGGAGTTCGGACGAGCAGTACTTC. Its translation: CASSDRTSGSSDEQYF.